This TCR beta chain was recorded in a study of OX40 agonist ivuxolimab in advanced cancers. Notes on the research overall: The costimulatory receptor OX40 (CD134) was targeted by ivuxolimab, a fully human IgG2 agonistic monoclonal antibody. Intravenous ivuxolimab was administered to patients every 2 weeks at six dose levels: 0.01, 0.1, 0.3, 1.5, 3 and 10 mg/kg. Of the approximately 54 patients in dose escalation, some 20 had hepatocellular carcinoma, about 15 had melanoma, 9 had renal cell carcinoma and 9 had head and neck cancer. In the dose-escalation cohort, 75% to 85% of patients were male, and the mean age was 60 years with a range of roughly 20 to 80. Patients were allowed to have had prior anti-PD-1, anti-PD-L1 or anti-CTLA-4 therapy, and more than 30% of the dose-escalation patients had previously received checkpoint inhibitors. Three dose-escalation patients achieved partial responses, one with hepatocellular carcinoma and two with cutaneous melanoma. Peripheral TCRbeta sequencing was intended to test whether TCR sequence diversity was altered and clonal T-cell expansion was caused by ivuxolimab. The paper covers the monotherapy dose-escalation part of the phase I ivuxolimab trial, which included N of about 50 patients.

On this clone itself: What antigen it recognizes has not been identified. No base qualities exist here, and no much larger clone lies one base off it.

Genomic DNA was extracted from sorted cells for sequencing of the TCRbeta CDR3 region. The immunoSEQ Assay was used to sequence the TCRbeta CDR3 regions. TCRdb took over this immuneACCESS table, retaining in-frame rearrangements with V and J assigned. Such tables are incomplete; in checked studies, under half of the missing clones stem from an unresolved V gene, and the remainder is unexplained. The sample table contains approximately 19,000 clones; only one count was recorded for 90% of them. The biggest ten clones account for roughly 49% of the sample. Patients with autoimmune disease history or receiving systemic immunosuppression were excluded from the trial. Peripheral blood for TCR sequencing was collected from all dose cohorts at baseline, on cycle 4 day 1, and on cycle 7 day 1. The samples were drawn from a first-in-human, open-label, multicenter phase I dose-escalation trial of ivuxolimab. The trial enrolled adults with locally advanced or metastatic head and neck squamous cell, hepatocellular, melanoma or renal cell carcinoma. Before TCR sequencing, CD4+ T cells and CD8+ T cells were sorted from peripheral blood as separate populations.

The paper's findings and limits, for the study overall: After ivuxolimab, expanded clones were on average more numerous among CD8+ T cells than among CD4+ T cells. In the 0.1-3.0 mg/kg groups, partial responders were among the patients with the lowest normalized peripheral clonal expansion, particularly in CD8+ T cells. Low levels of normalized T-cell clonal expansion were also shown by some nonresponding patients. The antigen specificity of the peripheral T cells that underwent clonal expansion was not determined. Clonal expansion of both CD4+ and CD8+ blood T cells was observed from baseline to week 6 at doses 0.1 to 3.0 mg/kg.

Sequenced here: CD4+ or CD8+ T cells sorted from blood, sampled in a trial of the OX40 agonist ivuxolimab. This TCR was recovered from an adult with an advanced solid tumor such as melanoma, head and neck, liver or kidney cancer.

The nucleotides read TGTGCCTGGAGTGTACACGAACAAGAGACCCAGTACTTC. Its protein product is CAWSVHEQETQYF. The chain couples TRBV30 to TRBJ2-5, with no D gene named confidently. V drops 0 bases and J drops 2 bases, leaving 7 bases in between. As encoded in the germline V gene (reference sequence), CDR1 is GTSNPN while CDR2 is SVGIG. The CDR3 runs 13 residues from the cysteine to the phenylalanine. The sequence is cut down to CDR3 DNA, 39 bases in frame from base 1.